The present entry profiles one TCR beta chain with its context. Its target is not known. Average productive template count per sample was around 44,000. TCRdb's table, derived via immunoSEQ multiplex PCR, lists solely in-frame clones and lacks some. The sample contains around 2,000 clones, roughly 28% of which appear only once. These data are taken from a study of STAT3 mutations in large granular lymphocyte leukemia. Whole-study context: Roughly half of the longitudinally sequenced T-LGLL patients carried detectable canonical activating STAT3 mutations. Study-wide results and caveats: In about 30% of the 18 patients, new TCR clonotypes emerged after therapy. Every T-LGLL patient had at least one immunodominant TCRbeta clonotype.

V shed 4 bases and J 6 bases; nucleotides not matched to a gene: 4. The CDR3 consists of 14 residues. Germline V CDR1 and CDR2: MNHEY, SMNVEV (reference sequence). V usage is TRBV27 and J usage is TRBJ2-7; 12 bases line up with TRBD2. The sequence came from a male patient aged 50 to 59 with T-cell large granular lymphocyte leukemia. Some clones in this sample may be carry-over from other donors' samples. Sequencing input: peripheral blood mononuclear cells. The CDR3 nucleotides are TGTGCCAGCAGTTCAAGACTAGCGGGAGTCGAGCAGTACTTC. Amino acid sequence: CASSSRLAGVEQYF.